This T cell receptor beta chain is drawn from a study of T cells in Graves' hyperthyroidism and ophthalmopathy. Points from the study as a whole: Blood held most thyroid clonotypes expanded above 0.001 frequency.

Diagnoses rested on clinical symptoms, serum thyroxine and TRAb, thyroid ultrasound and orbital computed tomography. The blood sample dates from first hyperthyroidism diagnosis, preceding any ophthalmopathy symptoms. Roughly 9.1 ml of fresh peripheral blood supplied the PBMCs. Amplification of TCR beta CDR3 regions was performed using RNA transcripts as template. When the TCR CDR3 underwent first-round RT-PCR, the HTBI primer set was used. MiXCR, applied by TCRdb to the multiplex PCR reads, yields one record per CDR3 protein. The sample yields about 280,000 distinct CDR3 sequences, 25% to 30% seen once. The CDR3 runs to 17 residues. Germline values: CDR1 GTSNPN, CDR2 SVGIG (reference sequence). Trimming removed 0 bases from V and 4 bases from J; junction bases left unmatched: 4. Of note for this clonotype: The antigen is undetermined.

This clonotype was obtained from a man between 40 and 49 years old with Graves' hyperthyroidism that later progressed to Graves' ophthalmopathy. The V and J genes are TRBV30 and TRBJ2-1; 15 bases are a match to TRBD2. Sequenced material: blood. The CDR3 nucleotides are TGTGCCTGGAGTGTACTGGGACTAGCGGGAGGATACAATGAGCAGTTCTTC. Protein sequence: CAWSVLGLAGGYNEQFF.